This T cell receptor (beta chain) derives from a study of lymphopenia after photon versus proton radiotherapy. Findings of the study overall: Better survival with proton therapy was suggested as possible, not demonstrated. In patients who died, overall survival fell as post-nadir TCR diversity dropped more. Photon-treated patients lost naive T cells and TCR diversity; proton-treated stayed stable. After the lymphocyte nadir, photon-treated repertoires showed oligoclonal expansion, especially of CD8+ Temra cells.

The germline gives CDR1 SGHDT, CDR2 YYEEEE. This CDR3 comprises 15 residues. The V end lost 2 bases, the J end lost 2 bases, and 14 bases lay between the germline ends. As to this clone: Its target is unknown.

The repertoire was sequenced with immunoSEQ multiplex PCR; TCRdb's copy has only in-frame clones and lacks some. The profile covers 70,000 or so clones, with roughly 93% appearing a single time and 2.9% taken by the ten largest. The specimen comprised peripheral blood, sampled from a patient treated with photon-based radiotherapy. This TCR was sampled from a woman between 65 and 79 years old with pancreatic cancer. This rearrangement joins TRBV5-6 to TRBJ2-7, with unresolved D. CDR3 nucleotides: TGTGCCAGCAGCTTAACGACACAGTCGACCTACGAGCAGTACTTC. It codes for CASSLTTQSTYEQYF.